The source of this TCR beta chain is a study of spatial heterogeneity in lung cancer. Across the study: An average of more than ten raw reads was observed per unique TCR and UMI combination. Study-wide results and caveats: In blood, ubiquitous expanded tumor TCRs appeared more at resection than follow-up.

TCRdb analysed the 5' RACE reads with MiXCR anew, one entry per CDR3 protein. Of roughly 48,000 distinct CDR3 sequences in the sample, roughly 5% were seen once. V lost 2 bases to trimming and J lost 0 bases; unmatched junction nucleotides: 11. The CDR3 covers 18 residues. CDR1 and CDR2 (germline): SGHKS, YYEKEE (reference sequence). Time point given: sample taken at primary tumor resection. No cells were sorted before sequencing. The whole RNA sequenced was extracted from tumor, nontumor lung or frozen PBMC. This clonotype was counted ten times or more. Its antigen is currently unknown. This specimen consisted of PBMCs, obtained at surgery. The TCR sequence derives from a male donor with early-stage non-small cell lung cancer. V is TRBV5-5 and J is TRBJ2-4; 7 bases line up with TRBD2. The CDR3 sequence: CASSLRFGAGVAKNIQYF. The CDR3 region has the DNA TGTGCCAGCAGCTTACGATTCGGGGCGGGAGTAGCCAAAAACATTCAGTACTTC.